These T cell receptor beta chains were read from a single sample in a study of T cell repertoires in cytomegalovirus infection. Which antigens these TCRs recognize remains unknown. TCRdb recomputed calls from the reads with MiXCR, one row per CDR3 protein. There are around 900,000 distinct CDR3 sequences in the sample; more than 25% occur only once, and roughly an eighth lies in the top ten. The sequenced sample was cultured CD8+ T cells from PBMCs, obtained from culture after CMV antigen stimulation. The receptors originated from a human donor in good health (CMV status not recorded). Some clones in this sample may be carry-over from other donors' samples. CDR3s include the opening cysteine and the closing phenylalanine or tryptophan. The D gene is left open where the match is weak. Not all rows give a size; the values are once, few, many and, for expanded clones, a class.

clone size	D gene	J gene	V gene	CDR3 protein
.	.	TRBJ2-5	TRBV12-3/TRBV12-4	CATMTGGRETQYF
.	.	TRBJ1-6	TRBV27	CASSLPPAGLDSPLHF
.	.	TRBJ1-1	TRBV7-9	CASSPTGKSEAFF
.	.	TRBJ2-1	TRBV9	CVSKGVYNEQFF
once	.	TRBJ2-7	TRBV4-2	CASSQEPGVTTYEQYF
few	TRBD1	TRBJ1-1	TRBV3-1	CASSPIEGQGARTEAFF
.	TRBD1	TRBJ1-1	TRBV12-3/TRBV12-4	CASSQQGRVTEAFF
once	.	TRBJ1-1	TRBV19	CATSTRLVAFF
.	.	TRBJ2-3	TRBV12-3/TRBV12-4	CASSTVLTDTQYF
.	.	TRBJ2-6	TRBV28	CASSLRGGPGANVLTF
.	TRBD1	TRBJ2-3	TRBV5-4	CASSKGDRVTDTQYF
.	.	TRBJ2-5	TRBV5-5	CASRDGGGQETQYF
.	.	TRBJ2-1	TRBV18	CASSPPRKTSSYNEQFF
.	TRBD2	TRBJ2-1	TRBV7-8	CASSLAPPSGNEQFF
.	.	TRBJ2-3	TRBV12-3/TRBV12-4	CASSPPYGRTDTQYF
many	.	TRBJ1-2	TRBV7-2	CASSAKTRVYGYTF
few	TRBD1	TRBJ1-1	TRBV6-6	CASSYYFGQGSTEAFF
few	.	TRBJ1-5	TRBV7-6	CASSPEGGLYQPQHF
once	.	TRBJ2-1	TRBV27	CASSLGPSGYNEQFF
.	TRBD1	TRBJ2-2	TRBV7-9	CASSRTGRHTGELFF
few	.	TRBJ1-2	TRBV10-3	CATNGNSLNYGYTF
.	TRBD1	TRBJ2-7	TRBV11-1	CASSLAFTLFRGQNYEQYF
.	TRBD2	TRBJ2-3	TRBV18	CASSPLLAGVTGQYF
.	.	TRBJ2-1	TRBV4-1	CASSQELVGGLNNEQFF
.	.	TRBJ2-3	TRBV7-3	CASSPGTNTFLRTDTQYF
few	.	TRBJ1-1	TRBV6-1	CASLRGRVNTEAFF
.	.	TRBJ1-5	TRBV7-6	CASRRTANSNQPQHF
.	.	TRBJ1-1	TRBV7-9	CASSLVVGQDSFF
few	TRBD1	TRBJ2-7	TRBV27	CASSPGQGRAEQYF
.	TRBD2	TRBJ2-3	TRBV15	CATSPSGGRGDTQYF
.	.	TRBJ1-4	TRBV6-6	CASSYSYQSKEGFNEKLFF
few	.	TRBJ1-6	TRBV27	CASSPGVNSPLHF
few	.	TRBJ2-7	TRBV14	CASSQEDDYEQYF
.	.	TRBJ1-2	TRBV5-6	CASSRAVYGYTF
.	TRBD1	TRBJ1-2	TRBV7-8	CASSFGTVYGYTF
.	TRBD1	TRBJ1-5	TRBV19	CASRAGGWGNQPQHF
.	.	TRBJ1-1	TRBV19	CASSTGITEAFF
few	.	TRBJ2-5	TRBV7-6	CASSLRGRVRF
.	TRBD1	TRBJ1-2	TRBV11-2	CASSLGGTGGTYGYTF
few	.	TRBJ1-1	TRBV7-8	CASRKTDSATEAFF
few	TRBD2	TRBJ2-5	TRBV7-9	CASSFRAAGGQETQYF
few	.	TRBJ2-1	TRBV7-6	CASSLAQGHSYNEQFF
.	.	TRBJ2-3	TRBV5-1	CASSFGEHSTDTQYF
.	.	TRBJ2-1	TRBV13	CASSFPTGHNEQFF
once	.	TRBJ1-2	TRBV7-2	CASSPGEPGGYTF